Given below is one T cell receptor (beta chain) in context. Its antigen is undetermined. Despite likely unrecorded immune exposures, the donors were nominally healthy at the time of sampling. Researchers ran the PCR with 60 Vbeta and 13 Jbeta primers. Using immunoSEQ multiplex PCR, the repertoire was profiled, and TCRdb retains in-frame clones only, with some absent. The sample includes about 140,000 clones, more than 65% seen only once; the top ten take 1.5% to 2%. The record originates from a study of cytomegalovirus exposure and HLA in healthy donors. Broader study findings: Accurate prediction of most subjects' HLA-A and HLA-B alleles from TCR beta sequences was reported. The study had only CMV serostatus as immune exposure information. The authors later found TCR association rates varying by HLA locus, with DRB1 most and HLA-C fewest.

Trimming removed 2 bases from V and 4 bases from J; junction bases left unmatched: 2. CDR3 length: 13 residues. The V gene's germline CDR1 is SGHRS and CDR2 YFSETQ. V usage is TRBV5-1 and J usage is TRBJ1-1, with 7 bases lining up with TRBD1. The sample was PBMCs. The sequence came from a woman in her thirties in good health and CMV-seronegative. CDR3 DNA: TGCGCCAGCAGCTTTACAGGGGCCACTGAAGCTTTCTTT. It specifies CASSFTGATEAFF.